A selection of T cell receptor beta chains follows, all from one sample in a study of T cell repertoires in cytomegalovirus infection. Each CDR3 protein gets one entry after TCRdb re-called the reads with MiXCR. The table includes hundreds of thousands of distinct CDR3 sequences, roughly a sixth detected once. The sample was PBMCs. The receptors originated from a human donor in good health (CMV status not recorded). Some clones in this sample may be carry-over from other donors' samples. Both conserved end residues are part of each CDR3. D genes are given only for firm matches. Clone size is shown for a subset of rows, as once, few, many or a class of expanded clone.

TRBV12-3/TRBV12-4,few,-,TRBJ2-2,13,CASSWEATGELFF,TGTGCCAGCAGTTGGGAAGCCACCGGGGAGCTGTTTTTT
TRBV19,few,-,TRBJ2-2,18,CASSIYGRVGYKTGELFF,TGTGCCAGTAGTATCTATGGCAGGGTCGGATATAAGACCGGGGAGCTGTTTTTT
TRBV20-1,-,TRBD1,TRBJ1-5,13,CSARVQGDQPQHF,TGCAGTGCTAGGGTACAGGGGGATCAGCCCCAGCATTTT
TRBV5-1,-,-,TRBJ1-4,16,CASSSGQLATNEKLFF,TGCGCCAGCAGTTCAGGACAGCTGGCGACTAATGAAAAACTGTTTTTT
TRBV7-9,few,TRBD1,TRBJ1-2,15,CASSSNRDRVSGYTF,TGTGCCAGCAGTTCGAACCGGGACAGGGTTTCTGGCTACACCTTC
TRBV7-2,many,-,TRBJ1-3,13,CASRLQSANTIYF,TGTGCCAGCAGGTTACAAAGTGCAAACACCATATATTTT
TRBV27,few,-,TRBJ1-3,16,CASSPLQVSSGNTIYF,TGTGCCAGCAGTCCGCTACAGGTTAGCTCTGGAAACACCATATATTTT
TRBV4-1,-,-,TRBJ1-2,16,CASSPPISENNYGYTF,TGCGCCAGCAGCCCCCCCATCAGCGAGAACAACTATGGCTACACCTTC
TRBV20-1,few,-,TRBJ2-5,13,CSASGTPQETQYF,TGCAGTGCTAGTGGCACCCCCCAAGAGACCCAGTACTTC
TRBV11-2,few,-,TRBJ1-1,12,CASSPADTEAFF,TGTGCCAGCAGCCCTGCGGACACTGAAGCTTTCTTT
TRBV5-6,-,-,TRBJ1-4,14,CASSLDPANEKLFF,TGTGCCAGCAGCCTGGACCCGGCTAATGAAAAACTGTTTTTT
TRBV6-2/TRBV6-3,-,TRBD1,TRBJ1-1,16,CASNSRDRLMNTEAFF,TGTGCCAGCAACAGCCGGGACAGGCTTATGAACACTGAAGCTTTCTTT
TRBV4-1,-,TRBD1,TRBJ2-7,16,CASSQGPGQGKNEQYF,TGCGCCAGCAGCCAAGGCCCGGGACAGGGGAAAAACGAGCAGTACTTC
TRBV5-4,many,-,TRBJ1-1,14,CASSLGRPNTEAFF,TGTGCCAGCAGCTTGGGCAGGCCGAACACTGAAGCTTTCTTT
TRBV12-3/TRBV12-4,-,-,TRBJ1-2,12,CASSVGGFGYTF,TGTGCCAGCAGTGTCGGGGGATTCGGCTACACCTTC
TRBV7-2,many,-,TRBJ1-6,18,CASSLGLITGTYNSPLHF,TGTGCCAGCAGCTTAGGGCTCATAACCGGAACATATAATTCACCCCTCCACTTT
TRBV4-2,-,-,TRBJ1-2,16,CASSQEGTSLNYGYTF,TGTGCCAGCAGCCAAGAGGGGACATCCCTCAACTATGGCTACACCTTC
TRBV7-2,many,-,TRBJ1-2,13,CASSMDRAGGYTF,TGTGCCAGCAGCATGGACCGGGCGGGTGGCTACACCTTC
TRBV4-1,many,-,TRBJ1-2,13,CASSQVGSHGYTF,TGCGCCAGCAGCCAAGTCGGCAGCCATGGCTACACCTTC
TRBV12-5,many,TRBD1,TRBJ2-2,16,CASGPGQGKDTGELFF,TGTGCTAGTGGACCCGGACAGGGAAAAGACACCGGGGAGCTGTTTTTT
TRBV11-2,many,-,TRBJ2-3,12,CASSLLPDTQYF,TGTGCCAGCAGCCTCCTGCCAGATACGCAGTATTTT
TRBV28,few,-,TRBJ1-5,16,CASSFIVGEGNQPQHF,TGTGCCAGCAGTTTTATAGTGGGCGAAGGCAATCAGCCCCAGCATTTT
TRBV7-2,many,-,TRBJ1-6,14,CASSPNRRISPLHF,TGTGCCAGCAGCCCTAACCGGCGGATTTCACCCCTCCACTTT
TRBV28,few,TRBD1,TRBJ2-7,14,CASSSPGTGYEQYF,TGTGCCAGCAGTTCCCCCGGGACAGGTTACGAGCAGTACTTC
TRBV11-1,few,-,TRBJ2-5,15,CASTPGASGAKTQYF,TGTGCCAGCACCCCGGGGGCCTCAGGGGCCAAGACCCAGTACTTC
TRBV7-8,few,-,TRBJ1-2,12,CASSFEAYGYTF,TGTGCCAGCAGCTTCGAGGCCTATGGCTACACCTTC
TRBV11-2,many,TRBD1,TRBJ1-1,15,CASSLVGQGGTEAFF,TGTGCCAGCAGCTTAGTAGGACAGGGGGGCACTGAAGCTTTCTTT
TRBV19,few,-,TRBJ2-5,15,CASSFRTAHGETQYF,TGTGCCAGTAGTTTCCGGACAGCCCACGGAGAGACCCAGTACTTC
TRBV10-3,-,TRBD1,TRBJ2-1,15,CAISAGTGFAWEQFF,TGTGCCATCAGTGCAGGGACAGGATTCGCATGGGAGCAGTTCTTC
TRBV18,many,-,TRBJ1-2,13,CASSPPVRDGYTF,TGTGCCAGCTCACCACCGGTCCGGGATGGCTACACCTTC
TRBV12-3/TRBV12-4,-,-,TRBJ1-1,13,CASSLQASTEAFF,TGTGCCAGCAGTTTACAGGCGTCCACTGAAGCTTTCTTT
TRBV9,few,-,TRBJ2-5,14,CASSPTAYLETQYF,TGTGCCAGCAGCCCCACAGCATACTTAGAGACCCAGTACTTC
TRBV12-3/TRBV12-4,-,-,TRBJ1-2,15,CASSSQWLPKRGYTF,TGTGCCAGCAGTTCCCAATGGCTCCCAAAGCGGGGCTACACCTTC
TRBV7-2,many,TRBD1,TRBJ1-2,13,CASSPATGYGYTF,TGTGCCAGCAGCCCTGCGACAGGGTACGGCTACACCTTC
TRBV19,few,-,TRBJ1-4,16,CASSRRGQGTNEKLFF,TGTGCCAGTAGTAGGAGGGGCCAAGGAACTAATGAAAAACTGTTTTTT
TRBV20-1,-,-,TRBJ1-2,12,CSAIYRNYGYTF,TGCAGTGCGATCTATAGGAACTATGGCTACACCTTC
TRBV5-1,many,-,TRBJ2-6,17,CASSLRARGTGANVLTF,TGCGCCAGCAGCCTGAGGGCCCGGGGAACTGGGGCCAACGTCCTGACTTTC
TRBV5-1,-,-,TRBJ1-5,15,CASSLRVGGNQPQHF,TGCGCCAGCAGCTTGCGGGTTGGCGGGAATCAGCCCCAGCATTTT
TRBV27,-,-,TRBJ2-3,13,CATEDGGRDTQYF,TGTGCCACCGAAGACGGGGGTAGGGATACGCAGTATTTT
TRBV5-1,few,-,TRBJ1-4,14,CASTDSTSNEKLFF,TGCGCCAGCACCGACAGCACCTCTAATGAAAAACTGTTTTTT
TRBV19,-,-,TRBJ1-1,16,CASSIPPTGPNTEAFF,TGTGCCAGTAGTATCCCACCGACAGGACCCAACACTGAAGCTTTCTTT
TRBV7-8,-,TRBD1,TRBJ2-7,15,CASSSMQGVFYEQYF,TGTGCCAGCAGCTCGATGCAGGGGGTTTTCTACGAGCAGTACTTC
TRBV7-6,-,-,TRBJ2-7,13,CASSLSWDDEQYF,TGTGCCAGCAGCTTAAGTTGGGACGACGAGCAGTACTTC
TRBV4-2,many,-,TRBJ1-1,15,CASSQDMGGGTEAFF,TGTGCCAGCAGCCAAGATATGGGTGGGGGCACTGAAGCTTTCTTT
TRBV9,few,-,TRBJ1-2,14,CASSVVSGTYGYTF,TGTGCCAGCAGCGTAGTTTCAGGGACGTATGGCTACACCTTC
TRBV7-2,many,-,TRBJ1-2,15,CASSLALASNYGYTF,TGTGCCAGCAGCTTAGCGCTAGCCTCTAACTATGGCTACACCTTC
TRBV7-2,many,-,TRBJ1-6,15,CASSLRSSYNSPLHF,TGTGCCAGCAGCTTAAGGAGCTCCTATAATTCACCCCTCCACTTT
TRBV6-2/TRBV6-3,-,TRBD2,TRBJ2-7,16,CASSYPQVAGRYEQYF,TGTGCCAGCAGTTACCCCCAGGTAGCGGGGAGGTACGAGCAGTACTTC
TRBV27,many,TRBD1,TRBJ1-1,16,CASSPLRTGGEIEAFF,TGTGCCAGCAGTCCATTACGAACAGGGGGCGAAATTGAAGCTTTCTTT
TRBV11-1,few,-,TRBJ1-1,16,CASSLARGQISTEAFF,TGTGCCAGCAGCTTAGCCCGGGGGCAGATTTCGACTGAAGCTTTCTTT
TRBV20-1,few,TRBD1,TRBJ2-7,13,CSAPRQGLGEQYF,TGCAGTGCCCCTAGACAGGGGCTAGGCGAGCAGTACTTC
TRBV9,-,-,TRBJ2-5,14,CASSVRSDRETQYF,TGTGCCAGCAGCGTACGTTCGGACCGAGAGACCCAGTACTTC
TRBV6-6,many,TRBD1,TRBJ1-2,16,CASSYSRGQGIRGYTF,TGTGCCAGCAGTTACTCGAGGGGACAGGGGATACGAGGCTACACCTTC
TRBV28,-,TRBD1,TRBJ2-7,16,CASSLPSRQGVYEQYF,TGTGCCAGCAGTCTCCCATCAAGACAGGGGGTATACGAGCAGTACTTC
TRBV12-3/TRBV12-4,many,-,TRBJ1-3,13,CASSFRQGNTIYF,TGTGCCAGCAGTTTTCGGCAGGGAAACACCATATATTTT